This T cell receptor beta chain was identified during a study of human T cells and chemical hapten exposure (dated by TCRdb to about 2021). With respect to the entire study: For sensitization, 2% DPC in acetone was applied to a roughly 2 cm by roughly 2 cm area of upper inner arm skin. This study followed changes in the peripheral blood TCR repertoire in vivo during primary and secondary sensitization of alopecia patients to the hapten diphenylcyclopropenone (DPC). The mostly female patient cohort included alopecia areata with under or over 50% scalp involvement, alopecia totalis and alopecia universalis. Patch testing was performed on the upper back with Finn chambers containing 0.01% DPC, and the patch tests were scored after 6 days according to International Contact Dermatitis Research Group standards. Blood was sampled from patients pre-sensitization (week 0) and at 2, 6 and about 24 weeks after DPC sensitization. Blood for TCR sequencing was provided by twenty-nine alopecia patients at one to four time points (pre-sensitization, 2, 6 and 24 weeks). Libraries were combined into a pool for sequencing, and differences in TCR yield between samples came mainly from small differences in library volumes within the pool. Weekly therapeutic DPC doses were additionally applied to the scalp of patients throughout the approximately 25-week study period. Paper-wide results and their limitations: Patch test score correlated positively with the number of PT1 expanded TCRs, reaching significance at thresholds 8, 16 and 32 but not at 4. Expanded TCRs formed significantly more large CDR3 similarity clusters than pre-sensitization or healthy control sets, consistent with antigen-driven responses. Because all patients had alopecia, a presumed autoimmune disease, the immune response of the patients might differ from that of healthy individuals. The number of TCRs above 1 in 1000 frequency did not change with DPC sensitization; there was no evidence of global repertoire structure alterations. After repeated subsampling, changes were observed in the strength of the expansion versus patch-test correlation and in the threshold at which the correlation became significant.

Library construction relied on RACE. Data came from a NextSeq 500. During library preparation, unique molecular identifiers were attached to individual cDNA molecules so that TCRs could be counted in a quantitative, reproducible way. From each blood RNA sample, both TCR alpha and TCR beta chains were sequenced. The original methods were these. The median number of TCRs per sample was roughly 98,000, ranging from about 20,000 to 750,000. The Decombinator software suite was used to annotate the V, J and CDR3 of the TCR reads. For PS versus PT1 abundance plots, all samples were subsampled to the same number of TCRs (28,000). Expanded TCRs were defined as absent before sensitization and observed at least eight times at the 2-week time point. TCRdb took the public reads, trimmed them with fastp at Q25, ran MiXCR for clone calling and kept in-frame beta chains. All rows with the same CDR3 protein become a single entry with the most common DNA and genes. V and J calls and clone size were set by TCRdb, not the authors. This sample lists about 380,000 distinct CDR3 sequences; roughly 4.6% were detected once. Of the sample, approximately 2.8% is held by the ten largest clones.

This clonotype was observed a handful of times. Its recognized antigen is unknown. No base-level quality is on record; no much larger clone is a single base apart. In light of the paper, this sample's time point label describes: pre-sensitization, week 0. The sample's treatment or condition label, in plain terms: therapeutic diphenylcyclopropenone sensitization with weekly scalp DPC. Blood at each patch-test visit was drawn before the patch test was applied. Eligible patients were aged 18 to 70, diagnosed with alopecia, deemed suitable for DPC therapy, and excluded if pregnant. Total RNA was isolated from unfractionated whole blood collected in Tempus Blood RNA tubes. Sequencing was performed on whole blood, taken in connection with sensitization to the hapten diphenylcyclopropenone (DPC). The receptor comes from a woman aged 45-59 years with alopecia areata. Some clones in this sample may be carry-over from other donors' samples.

The DNA sequence follows: TGTGCCAGCAGTTTAGGTGGGGAGAGGGGAGCTTTCTTT. This translates into CASSLGGERGAFF. The sequence joins TRBV28 to TRBJ1-1; possibly the D gene is TRBD1, per 5 matching bases. The germline V gene specifies MDHEN as CDR1 and SYDVKM as CDR2. The CDR3 numbers 13 residues from cysteine through phenylalanine. The only DNA kept is the CDR3, 39 bases in frame from the first base. V is reduced by 2 bases and J by 10 bases, leaving a spacing of 14 bases between them.